This T cell receptor (beta chain) emerged from a study of blood T cell repertoires in COVID-19. Background on the study: Samples taken during acute and convalescent COVID-19 were collected in the United States, Italy and Spain. Sources were T cells, B-cell-depleted T cells, or PBMCs; the material itself was cDNA or gDNA.

Study processing details: The assay estimated nucleated cells by amplifying reference gene primers. The table came from immunoSEQ multiplex PCR; TCRdb's copy has only in-frame clones and leaves some out. For V, J and clone size, that table is used; D and trimming come from the DNA. Found here are fewer than 250,000 clones, 86% of them singletons; the top ten hold under 2%. The V end was cut by 6 bases, the J end by 8 bases, with 10 bases between. Germline V gene sequence: CDR1 LNHDA, CDR2 SQIVND (reference sequence). There are 11 residues in the CDR3. The specimen was peripheral blood. The gene calls are TRBV19 and TRBJ1-2; a possible D gene is TRBD1 (6 bases). This clonotype originated in a woman aged 60 to 75 who had recovered from COVID-19. In nucleotides, the CDR3 is TGTGCCAGTAGCCTTCAGGGGGGCTACACCTTC. Translating gives CASSLQGGYTF.